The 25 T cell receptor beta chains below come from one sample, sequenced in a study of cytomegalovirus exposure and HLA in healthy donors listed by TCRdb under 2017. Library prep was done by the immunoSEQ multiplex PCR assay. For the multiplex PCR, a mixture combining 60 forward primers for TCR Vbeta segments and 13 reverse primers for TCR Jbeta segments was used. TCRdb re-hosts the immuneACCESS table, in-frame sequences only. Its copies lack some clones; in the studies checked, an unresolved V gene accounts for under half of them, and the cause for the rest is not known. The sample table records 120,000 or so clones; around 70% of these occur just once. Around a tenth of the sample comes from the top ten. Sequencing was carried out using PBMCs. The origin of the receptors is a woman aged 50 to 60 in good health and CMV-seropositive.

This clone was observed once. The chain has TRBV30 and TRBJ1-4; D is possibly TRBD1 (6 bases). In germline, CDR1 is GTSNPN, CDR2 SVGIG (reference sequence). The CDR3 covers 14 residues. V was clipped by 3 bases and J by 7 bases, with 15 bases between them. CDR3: CAWSFTGLGEKLFF. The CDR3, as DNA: TGTGCCTGGAGCTTCACAGGGTTGGGTGAAAAACTGTTTTTT.

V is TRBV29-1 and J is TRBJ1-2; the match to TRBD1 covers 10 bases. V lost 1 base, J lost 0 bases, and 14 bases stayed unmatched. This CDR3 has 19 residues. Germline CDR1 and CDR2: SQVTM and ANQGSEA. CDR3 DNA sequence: TGCAGCGTTGAAGGCACCGGGACAGGGGAGTTTTCAGCTAACTATGGCTACACCTTC. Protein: CSVEGTGTGEFSANYGYTF.

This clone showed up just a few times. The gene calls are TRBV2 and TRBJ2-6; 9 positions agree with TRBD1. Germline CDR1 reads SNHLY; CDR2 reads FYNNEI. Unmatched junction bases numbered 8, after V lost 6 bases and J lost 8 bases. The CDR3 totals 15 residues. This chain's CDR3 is CASRVGQGWSNVLTF. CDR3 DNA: TGTGCCAGCAGGGTTGGACAGGGGTGGTCCAACGTCCTGACTTTC.

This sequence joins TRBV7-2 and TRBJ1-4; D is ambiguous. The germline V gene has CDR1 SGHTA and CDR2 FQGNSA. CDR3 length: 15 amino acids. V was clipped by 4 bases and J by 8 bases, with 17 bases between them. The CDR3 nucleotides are TGTGCCAGCAGCTCCCCGAACCGACAAGACGAAAAACTGTTTTTT. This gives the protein CASSSPNRQDEKLFF. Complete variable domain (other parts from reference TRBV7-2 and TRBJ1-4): GAGVSQSPSNKVTEKGKDVELRCDPISGHTALYWYRQSLGQGLEFLIYFQGNSAPDKSGLPSDRFSAERTGGSVSTLTIQRTQQEDSAVYLCASSSPNRQDEKLFFGSGTQLSVL.

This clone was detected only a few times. The CDR3 loop reads CASFSLNRGRVNEQYF. CDR3 in DNA: TGTGCCAGCTTTTCCTTAAACAGGGGGCGAGTAAACGAGCAGTACTTC. The rearrangement uses TRBV5-8 and TRBJ2-7, with 9 bases aligning to TRBD1. This CDR3 is built from 16 residues. Per the germline V gene, CDR1 is SGHTS and CDR2 is YDEGEE. Trimming took 7 bases from V and 5 from J; bases not matched to a gene: 16.

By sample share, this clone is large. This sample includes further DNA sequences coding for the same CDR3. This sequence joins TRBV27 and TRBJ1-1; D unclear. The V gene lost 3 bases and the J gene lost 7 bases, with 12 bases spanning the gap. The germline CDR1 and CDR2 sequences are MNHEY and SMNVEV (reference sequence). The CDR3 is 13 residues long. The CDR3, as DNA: TGTGCCAGCAGTTTCACAGTTGCGGGTGAAGCTTTCTTT. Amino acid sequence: CASSFTVAGEAFF.

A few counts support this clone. CDR3 coding DNA: TGTGCCAGTCGGAAGGGGGGGTTTGCAGATACGCAGTATTTT. Protein: CASRKGGFADTQYF. The V and J genes are TRBV19 and TRBJ2-3; D may be TRBD2 (7 bases). The V gene lost 8 bases and the J gene lost 4 bases, with 16 bases spanning the gap. The germline V gene has CDR1 LNHDA and CDR2 SQIVND (reference sequence). CDR3 length: 14 amino acids.

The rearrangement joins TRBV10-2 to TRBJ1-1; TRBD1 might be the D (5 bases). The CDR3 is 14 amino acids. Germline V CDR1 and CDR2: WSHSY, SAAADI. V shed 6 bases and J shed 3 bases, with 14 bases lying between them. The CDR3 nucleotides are TGCGCCAGCAGATCGGGGGATAAAGACACTGAAGCTTTCTTT. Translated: CASRSGDKDTEAFF.

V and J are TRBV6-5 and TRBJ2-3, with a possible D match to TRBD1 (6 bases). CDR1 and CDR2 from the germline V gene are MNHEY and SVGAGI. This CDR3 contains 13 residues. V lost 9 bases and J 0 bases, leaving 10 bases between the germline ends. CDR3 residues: CASTDSSTDTQYF. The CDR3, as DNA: TGTGCCAGTACGGACAGCAGCACAGATACGCAGTATTTT.

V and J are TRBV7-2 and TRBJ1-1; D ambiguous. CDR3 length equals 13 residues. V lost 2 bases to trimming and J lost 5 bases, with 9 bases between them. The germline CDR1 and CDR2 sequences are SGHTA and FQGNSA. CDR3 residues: CASSLTWQTEAFF. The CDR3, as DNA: TGTGCCAGCAGCTTAACCTGGCAAACTGAAGCTTTCTTT.

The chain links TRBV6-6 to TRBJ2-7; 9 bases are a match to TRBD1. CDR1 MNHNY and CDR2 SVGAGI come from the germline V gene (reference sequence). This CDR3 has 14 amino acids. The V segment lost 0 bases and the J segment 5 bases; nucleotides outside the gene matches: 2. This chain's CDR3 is CASSYSGTGNEQYF. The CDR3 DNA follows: TGTGCCAGCAGTTACTCGGGGACAGGGAACGAGCAGTACTTC.

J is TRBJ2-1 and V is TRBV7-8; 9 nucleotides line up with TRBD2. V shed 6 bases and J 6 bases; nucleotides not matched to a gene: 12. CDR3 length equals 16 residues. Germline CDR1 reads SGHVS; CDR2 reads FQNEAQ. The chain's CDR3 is CASRYRRGGQSNEQFF. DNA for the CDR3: TGTGCCAGCAGATACAGGCGGGGGGGCCAAAGCAATGAGCAGTTCTTC.

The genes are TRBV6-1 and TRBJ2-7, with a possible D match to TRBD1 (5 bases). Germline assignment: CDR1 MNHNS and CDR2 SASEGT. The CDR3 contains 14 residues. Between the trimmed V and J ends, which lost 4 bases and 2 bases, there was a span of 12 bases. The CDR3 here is CASSVGLETYEQYF. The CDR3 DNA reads TGTGCCAGCAGTGTGGGGCTGGAAACCTACGAGCAGTACTTC.

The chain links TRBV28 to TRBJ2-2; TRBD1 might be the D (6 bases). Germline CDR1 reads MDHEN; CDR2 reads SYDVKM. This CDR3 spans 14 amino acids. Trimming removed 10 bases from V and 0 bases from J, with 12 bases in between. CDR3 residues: CAIPTGSNTGELFF. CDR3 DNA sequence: TGTGCCATCCCGACAGGATCGAACACCGGGGAGCTGTTTTTT.

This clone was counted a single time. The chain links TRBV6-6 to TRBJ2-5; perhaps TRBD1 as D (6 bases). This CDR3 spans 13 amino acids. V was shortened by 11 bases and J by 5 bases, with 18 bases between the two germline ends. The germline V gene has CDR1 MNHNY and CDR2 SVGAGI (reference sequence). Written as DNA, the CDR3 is TGTGCCTGCGCAGGGGACCTGTTCGAGACCCAGTACTTC. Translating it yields CACAGDLFETQYF.

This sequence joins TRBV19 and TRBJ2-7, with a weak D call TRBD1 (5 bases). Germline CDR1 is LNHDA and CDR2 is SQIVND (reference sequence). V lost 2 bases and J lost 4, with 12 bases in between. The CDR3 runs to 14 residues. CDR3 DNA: TGTGCCAGTAGTATAAGGGGAAGTGGGTACGAGCAGTACTTC. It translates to CASSIRGSGYEQYF.

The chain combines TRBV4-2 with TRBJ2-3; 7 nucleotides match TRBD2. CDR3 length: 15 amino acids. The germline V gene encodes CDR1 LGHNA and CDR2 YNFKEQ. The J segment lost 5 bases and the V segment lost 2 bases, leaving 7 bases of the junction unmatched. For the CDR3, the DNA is TGTGCCAGCAGCCAATCCGGGGGGTTACTAGATACGCAGTATTTT. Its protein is CASSQSGGLLDTQYF.

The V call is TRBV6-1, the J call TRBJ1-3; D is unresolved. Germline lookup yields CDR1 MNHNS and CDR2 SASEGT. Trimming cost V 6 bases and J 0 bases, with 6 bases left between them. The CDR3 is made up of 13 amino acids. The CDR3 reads CASSYDSGNTIYF. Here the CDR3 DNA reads TGTGCCAGCAGCTACGACTCTGGAAACACCATATATTTT.

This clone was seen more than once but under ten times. CDR3 in amino acids: CASSGEKNTEAFF. In nucleotides, the CDR3 is TGTGCCAGCTCAGGGGAAAAGAACACTGAAGCTTTCTTT. The chain carries TRBV2 and TRBJ1-1, with TRBD1 as a possible D gene (6 bases). The germline CDR1 and CDR2 sequences are SNHLY and FYNNEI. The CDR3 extends over 13 amino acids. Trimming removed 8 bases at V and 1 base at J, with 11 bases between.

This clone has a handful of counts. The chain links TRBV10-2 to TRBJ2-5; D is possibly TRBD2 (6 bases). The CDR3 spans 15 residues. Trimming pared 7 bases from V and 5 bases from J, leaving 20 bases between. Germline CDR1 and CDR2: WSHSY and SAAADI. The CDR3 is CASMRPLSGGETQYF. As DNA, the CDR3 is TGCGCCAGCATGAGGCCTTTGAGCGGAGGGGAGACCCAGTACTTC.

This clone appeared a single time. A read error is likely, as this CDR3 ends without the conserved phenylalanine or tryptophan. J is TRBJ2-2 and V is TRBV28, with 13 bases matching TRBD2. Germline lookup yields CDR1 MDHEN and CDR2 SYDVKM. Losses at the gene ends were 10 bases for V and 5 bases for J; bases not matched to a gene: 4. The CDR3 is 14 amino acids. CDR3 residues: CATKGLAGTGELFV. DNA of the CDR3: TGTGCCACCAAGGGACTAGCGGGAACCGGGGAGCTGTTTGTT.

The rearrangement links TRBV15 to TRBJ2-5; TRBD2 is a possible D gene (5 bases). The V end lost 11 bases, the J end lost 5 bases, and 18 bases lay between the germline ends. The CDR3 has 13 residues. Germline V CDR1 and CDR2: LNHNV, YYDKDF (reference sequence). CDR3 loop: CALGNLGGETQYF. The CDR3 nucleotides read TGTGCCTTAGGTAACCTGGGCGGGGAGACCCAGTACTTC.

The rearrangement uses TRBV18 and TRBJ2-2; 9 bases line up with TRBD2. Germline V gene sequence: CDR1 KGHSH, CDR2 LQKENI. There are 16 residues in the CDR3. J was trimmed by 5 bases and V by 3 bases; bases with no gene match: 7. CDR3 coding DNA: TGTGCCAGCTCACCTTTCTCTCTAGCGGGGACCGGGGAGCTGTTTTTT. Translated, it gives CASSPFSLAGTGELFF.

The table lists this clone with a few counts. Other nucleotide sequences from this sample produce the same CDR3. The CDR3 region is CASSLPGEETQYF. Written as DNA, the CDR3 is TGTGCCAGCAGCTTACCAGGGGAAGAGACCCAGTACTTC. V usage is TRBV7-6 and J usage is TRBJ2-5; a weak D match, TRBD1 (6 bases). Germline V lookup: CDR1 SGHVS, CDR2 FNYEAQ. The CDR3 consists of 13 residues. Between the trimmed V and J ends, which lost 2 bases and 3 bases, there was a span of 7 bases.

CDR3 DNA: TGTGCCAGCAGCCAGGACAGGGGAGGCTATGGCTACACCTTC. It codes for CASSQDRGGYGYTF. The chain carries TRBV28 and TRBJ1-2; 9 bases match TRBD1. Unmatched junction bases numbered 6, after V lost 6 bases and J lost 4 bases. There are 14 residues in the CDR3. Germline CDR1 and CDR2: MDHEN and SYDVKM.